The 32 T cell receptor beta chains in this list originate from one sample, sequenced in a study of T-cell reconstitution after alpha-beta-depleted transplantation in children. Unique molecular identifiers featured in how the TCRbeta library was prepared. One entry per CDR3 protein, called by TCRdb with MiXCR from the PCR reads. The data show some 640,000 distinct CDR3 sequences, with roughly 15% seen just once and approximately 1% held by the top ten. This specimen was PBMCs from the stem cell graft donor, taken from the stem cell graft. Source of these receptors: a human donor who donated a stem cell graft to a child with acute myeloid leukemia.

The chain carries TRBV28 and TRBJ2-7; D perhaps matches TRBD1 (6 bases). This CDR3 contains 12 residues. V gave up 10 bases and J gave up 4 bases, with 14 bases separating them. Germline V gene sequence: CDR1 MDHEN, CDR2 SYDVKM. CDR3 nucleotides: TGTGCCACCAGGGACAAGAGATACGAGCAGTACGTC. Translating gives CATRDKRYEQYV.

The chain is built from TRBV20-1 and TRBJ2-6, with 9 bases fitting TRBD1. The germline CDR1 and CDR2 sequences are DFQATT and SNEGSKA (reference sequence). This CDR3 has 16 residues. CDR3 nucleotides: TGCTGCGCCTCCGGGACAGGGCACCCTGGGGCCAACGTCCTGACTTTC. Protein product: CCASGTGHPGANVLTF.

The chain combines TRBV7-9 with TRBJ1-4, with D possibly matching TRBD1 (5 bases). The V and J ends lost 11 bases and 0 bases respectively, with 13 bases between them. The CDR3 runs 14 residues. The germline CDR1 and CDR2 sequences are SEHNR and FQNEAQ (reference sequence). For the CDR3, the DNA is TGTGCCTCTCTCGGGGGGGCAACTAATGAAAAACTGTTTTTT. Encoded protein: CASLGGATNEKLFF.

The chain couples TRBV20-1 to TRBJ2-7, with TRBD2 matching over 12 bases. The germline V gene has CDR1 DFQATT and CDR2 SNEGSKA (reference sequence). This CDR3 is 16 amino acids long. The CDR3 reads CIAREASGGAIYEQYV. For the CDR3, the DNA is TGCATTGCTAGAGAGGCTAGCGGGGGGGCCATTTACGAGCAGTACGTC.

This clonotype appeared many times. The chain links TRBV7-9 to TRBJ2-7; the match to TRBD1 covers 9 bases. Trimming at V came to 3 bases and at J to 1 base, leaving 4 bases not matched to a gene. The CDR3 extends over 15 amino acids. The germline CDR1 and CDR2 sequences are SEHNR and FQNEAQ (reference sequence). The DNA of the CDR3 is TGTGCCAGCAGCTTTACAGGGGGCGCGTCCTACGAGCAGTACGTC. Protein sequence: CASSFTGGASYEQYV.

This clonotype has more than one count but fewer than ten. The gene calls are TRBV28 and TRBJ2-7; TRBD2 might be the D (7 bases). V was clipped by 7 bases and J by 4 bases, with 14 bases between them. The CDR3 consists of 13 residues. Germline CDR1 is MDHEN and CDR2 is SYDVKM. The CDR3 DNA is TGTGCCAGCATTGGGGGGGCCACTTACGAGCAGTACGTC. Its protein is CASIGGATYEQYV.

This clonotype was recorded a few times. J is TRBJ1-6 and V is TRBV27, with 9 bases identical to TRBD1. Germline-derived CDR1 and CDR2 are MNHEY and SMNVEV (reference sequence). The junction had 14 bases not matched to a gene; V was cut back by 6 bases and J by 14 bases. The CDR3 runs to 15 residues. CDR3 residues: CASSPSRDRAFTLHF. The CDR3 nucleotides read TGTGCCAGCAGCCCATCTCGGGACAGGGCTTTCACCCTCCACTTT.

This clonotype was counted a few times. V gene TRBV5-1 combines with J gene TRBJ1-1; a weak D match, TRBD1 (5 bases). The CDR3 runs 14 residues. Trimming removed 4 bases at V and 1 base at J, with 11 bases between. Germline V CDR1 and CDR2: SGHRS, YFSETQ. The CDR3 loop reads CASSIGTENTEAFF. The CDR3 bases are TGCGCCAGCAGCATCGGGACGGAGAACACTGAAGCTTTCTTT.

In this sample, this clonotype turned up many times. The chain carries TRBV15 and TRBJ2-7, with D uncertain. The germline V gene encodes CDR1 LNHNV and CDR2 YYDKDF (reference sequence). V shed 3 bases and J shed 2 bases, with 14 bases lying between them. The length of the CDR3 is 15 residues. CDR3 DNA sequence: TGTGCCACCAGCAGTGTTGGGGTCGGTACCTACGAGCAGTACTTC. Amino acids: CATSSVGVGTYEQYF.

The chain carries TRBV5-4 and TRBJ2-1; the D gene is possibly TRBD1 (5 bases). The CDR3 is made up of 13 amino acids. Germline V gene lookup returns CDR1 SGHNT and CDR2 YYREEE (reference sequence). Trimming pared 0 bases from V and 5 bases from J, leaving 6 bases between. The CDR3 protein is CASSLETDNEQFF. DNA of the CDR3: TGTGCCAGCAGCTTGGAGACAGACAATGAGCAGTTCTTC.

The J gene is TRBJ2-1, the V gene TRBV7-8; D gene unclear. Germline lookup yields CDR1 SGHVS and CDR2 FQNEAQ. V was trimmed by 7 bases and J by 4 bases, leaving 17 bases between them. The CDR3 contains 15 residues. The CDR3 sequence is CASTRWMAEYNEQFF. CDR3 DNA sequence: TGTGCCAGCACTCGCTGGATGGCGGAATACAATGAGCAGTTCTTC.

The sample holds many counts of this clonotype. The V call is TRBV7-2, the J call TRBJ2-5; 10 nucleotides match TRBD2. V shed 3 bases, J shed 7 bases, and the junction held 11 bases outside the gene matches. The CDR3 contains 16 residues. Germline loops: CDR1 SGHTA, CDR2 FQGNSA. CDR3 protein: CASSFGLADGSVTQYF. CDR3 sequence (DNA): TGTGCCAGCAGCTTCGGACTAGCGGATGGGTCTGTGACCCAGTACTTC.

There are many counts of this clonotype. The chain has TRBV7-2 and TRBJ1-5; no firm D call. Between the trimmed V and J ends, which lost 0 bases and 6 bases, there was a span of 9 bases. This CDR3 region has 14 residues. Germline V lookup: CDR1 SGHTA, CDR2 FQGNSA. CDR3 residues: CASSLAINPQPQHF. CDR3 DNA sequence: TGTGCCAGCAGCTTAGCTATAAACCCTCAGCCCCAGCATTTT.

This clonotype was detected ten times or more. This sequence joins TRBV15 and TRBJ2-5; D tentatively reads TRBD1 or TRBD2 (5 bases each). Looked up from germline, CDR1 is LNHNV and CDR2 is YYDKDF (reference sequence). The V gene lost 5 bases and the J gene lost 4 bases, with 23 bases spanning the gap. The CDR3 extends over 17 amino acids. CDR3 sequence reads: CATSGSGTPSKRETQYF. The CDR3 DNA follows: TGTGCCACCAGCGGTTCCGGGACGCCATCCAAGAGAGAGACCCAGTACTTC.

The CDR3 reads CASSMGAYEQYF. CDR3 DNA sequence: TGTGCCAGCAGTATGGGGGCCTACGAGCAGTACTTC. The rearrangement links TRBV3-1 to TRBJ2-7; D may match TRBD1 or TRBD2 (5 bases each). Trimming cost V 6 bases and J 2 bases, with 8 bases left between them. The germline gives CDR1 LGHDT, CDR2 YNNKEL (reference sequence). The CDR3 is 12 residues long.

This clonotype turned up a few times. This chain joins TRBV20-1 and TRBJ2-5; TRBD1 matches 7 bases. The CDR3 runs 13 residues. Germline loops: CDR1 DFQATT, CDR2 SNEGSKA (reference sequence). The V segment lost 6 bases and the J segment 2 bases; nucleotides outside the gene matches: 6. The CDR3 loop reads CSAERGQQETQYF. The DNA for the CDR3 is TGCAGTGCCGAAAGGGGACAGCAAGAGACCCAGTACTTC.

This chain joins TRBV3-1 and TRBJ2-7, with unresolved D. Deletions cut 2 bases from V and 8 bases from J, with 16 bases between. The CDR3 totals 14 residues. The germline CDR1 and CDR2 sequences are LGHDT and YNNKEL (reference sequence). CDR3 sequence (DNA): TGTGCCAGCAGCCAAAATTCCGCCACCAGGAAGCAGTACTTC. This sequence encodes CASSQNSATRKQYF.

With regard to this clonotype: At one end, the junction sequence differs from germline, possibly due to a read error. The rearrangement uses TRBV4-2 and TRBJ2-3; the D gene is possibly TRBD1 (8 bases). CDR3 length: 15 residues. Germline loops: CDR1 LGHNA, CDR2 YNFKEQ. The CDR3 protein is CASTQAGQDTDTQYF. In DNA form, the CDR3 reads TGTGCCAGCACCCAAGCGGGACAGGACACAGATACGCAGTATTTT.

The chain couples TRBV4-3 to TRBJ1-2; 7 bases agree with TRBD1. Germline V lookup: CDR1 LGHNA, CDR2 YSLEER. This CDR3 has 16 amino acids. The V gene end was trimmed by 2 bases and the J gene end by 2 bases; junction bases not matched to a gene: 8. The CDR3 here is CASSQIVQGPNYGYTF. The DNA of the CDR3 is TGCGCCAGCAGCCAAATAGTACAGGGGCCGAACTATGGCTACACCTTC.

This clonotype was seen many times. The chain uses TRBV29-1 and TRBJ1-5; D ambiguous. The CDR3 has 13 residues. The V end lost 6 bases, the J end lost 2 bases, and 11 bases lay between the germline ends. CDR1 is SQVTM, CDR2 ANQGSEA, per germline. The CDR3 DNA is TGCAGCGTGAAGGTCCCGGGCAATCAGCCCCAGCATTTT. Encoded protein: CSVKVPGNQPQHF.

This clonotype was detected ten times or more. The rearrangement joins TRBV20-1 to TRBJ2-3; D is perhaps TRBD2 (5 bases). The CDR3 consists of 12 residues. The ends were cut back, 3 bases at V and 6 bases at J, with 10 bases in the middle. CDR1 is DFQATT and CDR2 is SNEGSKA in the germline V gene (reference sequence). The CDR3 sequence is CSARRAADTQYF. The CDR3 coding sequence is TGCAGTGCTAGGAGGGCGGCCGATACGCAGTATTTT.

This clonotype was counted a few times. The chain carries TRBV4-1 and TRBJ1-1; D is uncertain. The CDR3 spans 14 residues. The V end lost 2 bases, the J end lost 1 base, and 8 bases lay between the germline ends. Looked up from germline, CDR1 is MGHRA and CDR2 is YSYEKL. For the CDR3, the DNA is TGCGCCAGCAGCCAACCGGGCGCGAACACTGAAGCTTTCTTT. It is translated as CASSQPGANTEAFF.

The V and J genes are TRBV7-6 and TRBJ2-7; the match to TRBD1 covers 7 bases. The CDR3 is 15 residues long. CDR1 and CDR2 from the germline V gene are SGHVS and FNYEAQ. Germline trimming cut 0 bases from V and 3 bases from J; bases unmatched to any gene: 5. The CDR3 loop is CASSLASQGNYEQYF. CDR3 bases: TGTGCCAGCAGCTTAGCGTCACAGGGGAACTACGAGCAGTACTTC.

This clonotype showed up just a few times. The chain uses TRBV7-9 and TRBJ2-7; D is undetermined. Germline CDR1 and CDR2: SEHNR and FQNEAQ (reference sequence). CDR3 length equals 15 residues. Trimming pared 2 bases from V and 5 bases from J, leaving 16 bases between. CDR3 sequence reads: CASSLRQSASDEQYF. CDR3 bases: TGTGCCAGCAGCTTAAGGCAGTCCGCCAGTGACGAGCAGTACTTC. The full variable domain, with the rest looked up from reference TRBV7-9 and TRBJ2-7, is DTGVSQNPRHKITKRGQNVTFRCDPISEHNRLYWYRQTLGQGPEFLTYFQNEAQLEKSRLLSDRFSAERPKGSFSTLEIQRTEQGDSAMYLCASSLRQSASDEQYFGPGTRLTVT.

This clonotype has only a few counts. The chain has TRBV5-1 and TRBJ2-1; D unresolved. Germline CDR1 reads SGHRS; CDR2 reads YFSETQ. This CDR3 is 16 amino acids long. Trimming removed 0 bases at V and 0 bases at J, with 10 bases between. CDR3 sequence (DNA): TGCGCCAGCAGCTTGGACGGACGGAGCTCCTACAATGAGCAGTTCTTC. It yields the protein CASSLDGRSSYNEQFF.

This clonotype has just a few counts. The chain joins TRBV24-1 to TRBJ2-7; weak D call: TRBD1 (7 bases). V dropped 11 bases and J dropped 5 bases, with 18 bases sitting between them. The CDR3 is 13 amino acids. Germline-derived CDR1 and CDR2 are KGHDR and SFDVKD. CDR3: CAITSGGLDEQYF. The DNA of the CDR3 is TGTGCCATTACATCAGGGGGACTCGACGAGCAGTACTTC.

This clonotype was detected only a few times. This chain joins TRBV7-6 and TRBJ2-5; a possible D gene is TRBD1 (5 bases). V lost 5 bases, J lost 4 bases, and 11 bases lay in between. Germline V CDR1 and CDR2: SGHVS, FNYEAQ. The CDR3 runs to 13 residues. The CDR3: CASSRIQGETQYF. For the CDR3, the DNA is TGTGCCAGCAGCCGCATTCAGGGAGAGACCCAGTACTTC.

This clonotype was observed a handful of times. V gene TRBV12-3 or TRBV12-4 combines with J gene TRBJ2-3, with 8 positions matching TRBD2. Trimming took 6 bases from V and 0 from J; bases not matched to a gene: 5. CDR3 length: 15 residues. The CDR3 loop reads CASRSAGASTDTQYF. The CDR3 nucleotides are TGTGCCAGCAGATCAGCGGGGGCCAGCACAGATACGCAGTATTTT.

Turning to this clonotype: A clone one base away is much larger, so this may be a read error. This chain connects TRBV9 to TRBJ2-7; tentative D call: TRBD1 (5 bases). Germline V gene data show CDR1 as SGDLS and CDR2 as YYNGEE. V lost 0 bases and J 5 bases, leaving 15 bases between the germline ends. The CDR3 sequence is 15 residues long. In DNA form, the CDR3 reads TGTGCCAGCAGCGTAGAAGGGGCAGCGAAGAACGAGCAGTACTTC. Translation gives CASSVEGAAKNEQYF. Full variable domain (missing parts from reference TRBV9 and TRBJ2-7): DSGVTQTPKHLITATGQRVTLRCSPRSGDLSVYWYQQSLDQGLQFLIQYYNGEERAKGNILERFSAQQFPDLHSELNLSSLELGDSALYFCASSVEGAAKNEQYFGPGTRLTVT.

This clonotype was counted a single time. The V and J genes are TRBV7-3 and TRBJ2-7, with D perhaps matching TRBD1 (6 bases). Trimming took 4 bases from V and 2 from J, leaving 12 bases between them. Germline CDR1 and CDR2: SGHTA and FQGTGA. The CDR3 extends over 14 amino acids. The CDR3 loop is CASSCWTVPYEQYF. CDR3 DNA sequence: TGTGCCAGCAGCTGCTGGACAGTTCCCTACGAGCAGTACTTC.

In this sample, this clonotype turned up many times. The chain joins TRBV29-1 to TRBJ2-7, with D uncertain. CDR1 is SQVTM and CDR2 is ANQGSEA in the germline V gene. Trimming stripped 6 bases from V and 5 bases from J, with 17 bases between. The CDR3 is 13 amino acids. In DNA form, the CDR3 reads TGCAGCGTCGCGGACGCCCCGTTCGACGAGCAGTACTTC. Amino acid sequence: CSVADAPFDEQYF.

This clonotype was recorded a few times. CDR3 residues: CASSPGTSADIQYF. The CDR3 nucleotides read TGTGCCAGCAGCCCCGGGACCTCCGCGGACATTCAGTACTTC. This chain links TRBV25-1 with TRBJ2-4; perhaps D is TRBD1 or TRBD2 (5 bases each). V was shortened by 6 bases and J by 8 bases, with 17 bases between the two germline ends. The CDR3 runs 14 residues. Germline-derived CDR1 and CDR2 are MGHDK and SYGVNS.